This TCR beta chain was profiled in a study of beta chain features in type 1 diabetes. Findings of the study overall: There were fewer insertions and more deletions at the VDJ junctions of type 1 diabetes patients. For Type 1 diabetes patients, all four CD4+ subsets carried TCRB CDR3s that were moderately but significantly shorter. For patients, the naive, central memory and Treg TCRB repertoires appeared more alike than for healthy donors.

Since all of the isolated RNA was reverse transcribed, expressed TCRB transcripts were what got sequenced. There were 3 million to 4 million reads on average in the naive, central memory and regulatory T cell samples. The method was immunoSEQ multiplex PCR; TCRdb's version includes in-frame clones alone and lacks a portion of them. Of fewer than 350,000 clones in the sample, 15% were seen once. The J segment lost 7 bases and the V segment lost 3 bases, leaving 4 bases of the junction unmatched. The CDR3 is 13 residues long. Germline V gives CDR1 SEHNR, CDR2 FQNEAQ (reference sequence). Every donor had blood drawn once into heparin, roughly 100 mL on average. As for this clone: Its antigen is undetermined.

The clonotype comes from a man aged 18 to 30 with type 1 diabetes. The sample taken for sequencing was naive CD4+ T cells from blood. The chain uses TRBV7-9 and TRBJ1-1; TRBD1 matches at 8 bases. CDR3 region: CASSFGQGFEAFF. CDR3 nucleotides: TGTGCCAGCAGCTTCGGACAGGGCTTTGAAGCTTTCTTT.